The rows below give T cell receptor beta chains drawn from one sample of a study of blood T cells in healthy people across ages. MiXCR was run by TCRdb on the 5' RACE reads, yielding one entry per CDR3 protein. The sample holds 1.5 million to 2 million distinct CDR3 sequences, roughly 49% seen once. The sequencing input was blood. These receptors came from a woman in her thirties or forties in good health. CDR3s leave out the opening cysteine and the closing phenylalanine or tryptophan.

j_call | v_call | cdr3_aa
TRBJ2-3 | TRBV4-2 | ASSQDNDSGMTDTQY
TRBJ2-5 | TRBV20-1 | SAHSSGQETQY
TRBJ2-3 | TRBV20-1 | SARDYGYTDTQY
TRBJ2-3 | TRBV13 | ASSSRIDRASPDTQY
TRBJ2-5 | TRBV6-2/TRBV6-3 | ASSYRGTFQETQY
TRBJ2-7 | TRBV11-1 | ASSVAATNYEQY
TRBJ1-2 | TRBV27 | ASSPGTWVGYT
TRBJ2-5 | TRBV20-1 | SATSPEGGQETQY
TRBJ2-1 | TRBV12-3/TRBV12-4 | ASSLAQGEEQF
TRBJ1-5 | TRBV20-1 | SATTTPRAQQPQH
TRBJ1-5 | TRBV4-2 | ASSQDRAGLQPQH
TRBJ2-4 | TRBV6-6 | ASRILDRGFREQY
TRBJ2-4 | TRBV10-2 | ASSTGTSGAKNIQY
TRBJ1-2 | TRBV20-1 | SAGSAWDRVNYGYT
TRBJ2-7 | TRBV29-1 | SVERLAGRTYEQY
TRBJ2-6 | TRBV5-1 | ASHTGPGANVLT
TRBJ1-2 | TRBV20-1 | SARAGAPNYGYT
TRBJ2-5 | TRBV6-5 | ASSYMGGTPQETQY
TRBJ2-1 | TRBV5-1 | ASSFRSGLAANNEQF
TRBJ1-5 | TRBV6-5 | ASSCLGANQPQH
TRBJ2-7 | TRBV7-9 | ASTPTGISYEQY
TRBJ2-7 | TRBV29-1 | SGGTSGEGEQY
TRBJ2-1 | TRBV20-1 | SVRYPLDNEQF
TRBJ2-3 | TRBV4-1 | ASTGGTYTDTQY
TRBJ2-7 | TRBV11-2 | ASSPWGGGKDEQY
TRBJ2-1 | TRBV6-5 | ASKRTSGGRNEQF
TRBJ2-3 | TRBV21-1 | ASSTELSTDTQY
TRBJ2-7 | TRBV25-1 | ASRGNSYEQY
TRBJ2-3 | TRBV28 | ASSHGQGATTDTQY
TRBJ2-5 | TRBV12-3/TRBV12-4 | ASSLEGQGAGETQY
TRBJ2-5 | TRBV24-1 | ATSDGERTGEGQY
TRBJ2-5 | TRBV5-1 | ASSLVTGVGETQY
TRBJ1-5 | TRBV20-1 | SARPRTGRNQPQH
TRBJ2-5 | TRBV7-2 | ASSFSLGQPPGETQY
TRBJ2-3 | TRBV20-1 | SANPLAGESTDTQY
TRBJ1-2 | TRBV5-6 | ASTRGETGWNYGYT
TRBJ2-3 | TRBV3-1 | ASSPGAGILADTQY
TRBJ2-7 | TRBV4-1 | ASSQGGQISYEQY
TRBJ1-6 | TRBV27 | ASSSPSTYNSPLH
TRBJ2-7 | TRBV27 | ASSVVLFGGSYEQY
TRBJ1-4 | TRBV5-1 | ASSTHGATNEKLF
TRBJ2-3 | TRBV5-1 | ASSLAVGVGTDTQY
TRBJ2-1 | TRBV27 | ASTTSSYNEQF
TRBJ2-1 | TRBV4-1 | ASSQGYLGGNSYNEQF
TRBJ2-1 | TRBV4-3 | ASSQETTVGEQF
TRBJ1-2 | TRBV10-3 | AISRQGLYGYT
TRBJ2-5 | TRBV20-1 | SARDRVETQY
TRBJ2-5 | TRBV7-2 | ASSFGLLAVAETQY
TRBJ2-7 | TRBV15 | ATSRTPFVSYEQY
TRBJ2-7 | TRBV7-9 | ASSLAFAPHEQY
TRBJ1-2 | TRBV4-2 | ASSQEEGIGLVHGYT
TRBJ2-1 | TRBV7-2 | VSSPRLAGGNNEQF
TRBJ1-2 | TRBV20-1 | SARHRGRLGYT